One and the same sample provided the 7 T cell receptor beta chains below, sequenced in a study of shared T cell receptors in the human thymus (dated by TCRdb to the early 2020s). Preparation of the library involved the immunoSEQ multiplex PCR assay. Imported from immuneACCESS, the table was reduced by TCRdb to in-frame sequences with V and J called. These copies leave out some clones; in studies compared against another copy, an unresolved V gene accounts for under half, and the cause of the remainder is not known. For this sample the table gives more than 550,000 clones, of which about 90% were detected only once. The top ten clones comprise 0.0094% of the sample. These records were also assigned to another study, of human thymus T cells.

Sequenced sample: thymocytes. All receptors derive from a boy in the first two years of life with a congenital heart defect. Donor details come from another sample of the same person, matched by shared clones.

The genes are TRBV27 and TRBJ2-5; tentatively, D is TRBD2 (5 bases). Per the germline V gene, CDR1 is MNHEY and CDR2 is SMNVEV (reference sequence). The CDR3 has 17 amino acids. With 6 bases removed from V and 5 bases from J, the gap between germline ends came to 25 bases. CDR3 DNA: TGTGCCAGCAGCCGCTGGAGGTGCCCGACCAATGTGGAGACCCAGTACTTC. It translates to CASSRWRCPTNVETQYF.

The V gene is TRBV6-5, the J gene TRBJ1-1; D unresolved. Looked up from germline, CDR1 is MNHEY and CDR2 is SVGAGI. Trimming took 0 bases from V and 4 from J, leaving 12 bases between them. The CDR3 spans 15 residues. CDR3 amino acids: CASSYSRVVSTEAFF. CDR3 DNA sequence: TGTGCCAGCAGTTACTCTCGTGTTGTGAGCACTGAAGCTTTCTTT.

This clone was counted only a few times. CDR3: CASRGVSGYTF. DNA of the CDR3: TGCGCCAGCCGTGGTGTTAGTGGCTACACCTTC. The chain couples TRBV4-3 to TRBJ1-2; no definite D call. Looked up from germline, CDR1 is LGHNA and CDR2 is YSLEER. The V end lost 8 bases, the J end lost 7 bases, and 11 bases lay between the germline ends. The CDR3 totals 11 residues.

This chain joins TRBV15 and TRBJ2-1; 7 bases match TRBD2. Germline trimming cut 1 base from V and 0 bases from J; bases unmatched to any gene: 9. The CDR3 contains 18 residues. Germline V gives CDR1 LNHNV, CDR2 YYDKDF (reference sequence). This CDR3 reads CATSRGAGRRSSYNEQFF. CDR3 sequence (DNA): TGTGCCACCAGCAGAGGAGCGGGGCGACGTAGCTCCTACAATGAGCAGTTCTTC.

CDR3: CASSPDFRDYGYTF. CDR3 nucleotide sequence: TGTGCCAGCAGCCCAGATTTCAGGGACTATGGCTACACCTTC. The rearrangement links TRBV7-2 to TRBJ1-2, with D possibly TRBD1 on 5 matching bases. V gave up 5 bases and J gave up 3 bases, with 13 bases separating them. The CDR3 extends over 14 amino acids. Germline V gene lookup returns CDR1 SGHTA and CDR2 FQGNSA.

This clone was recorded once. The chain joins TRBV29-1 to TRBJ2-5, with 10 bases lining up with TRBD1. V gave up 5 bases and J gave up 5 bases; unmatched junction bases: 14. Germline loops: CDR1 SQVTM, CDR2 ANQGSEA. The CDR3 extends over 16 amino acids. The CDR3, as DNA: TGCAGCGTTTACCGGGACAGGGGTAGTTCAAGGGAGACCCAGTACTTC. Its protein product is CSVYRDRGSSRETQYF.

This clone has just one count. This sequence joins TRBV7-9 and TRBJ1-1; no reliable D call. Germline V gene lookup returns CDR1 SEHNR and CDR2 FQNEAQ (reference sequence). Trimming stripped 5 bases from V and 7 bases from J, with 11 bases between. CDR3 length: 12 amino acids. The DNA of the CDR3 is TGTGCCAGCAGCCCAAACACCGTTGAAGCTTTCTTT. Translated: CASSPNTVEAFF.